These 17 T cell receptor beta chains share one sample of origin, sequenced in a study of T cells in women clearing cervical HPV infection. Clones were sequenced by immunoSEQ multiplex PCR, and TCRdb holds only the in-frame ones, with some missing. This sample lists tens of thousands of clones; its ten largest clones have roughly 1.5%. The sample taken for sequencing was blood buffy coat. Receptors were obtained from a woman between 18 and 70 years old with a cervical HPV16 infection that either progressed to CIN3+ or cleared (not recorded which).

With respect to this clone: The read gets to within 3 residues of the CDR3 end, and the germline J gene fills in the rest. The chain combines TRBV2 with TRBJ1-5; D uncertain. V was clipped by 7 bases and J by 7 bases, with 14 bases between them. CDR3 length equals 13 residues. Germline assignment: CDR1 SNHLY and CDR2 FYNNEI. The chain's CDR3 is CASTPSGMQPQHF. CDR3 bases read: TGTGCCAGCACTCCCTCGGGGATGCAGCCC.

For this clone: Sequencing ends 3 residues short of the CDR3 end; the germline J gene provides the rest. V and J are TRBV5-6 and TRBJ2-1; tentative D call: TRBD2 (5 bases). The CDR3 is 15 amino acids. Germline lookup yields CDR1 SGHDT and CDR2 YYEEEE. Trimming removed 0 bases from V and 8 bases from J, with 15 bases in between. CDR3 sequence: CASSLGPTSIHEQFF. Incomplete CDR3 DNA: TGTGCCAGCAGCTTGGGTCCCACTAGTATCCATGAG.

The CDR3 DNA, read in part, is TGTGCCAGCAGCTTTAACAGGGGTGGC. Amino acids: CASSFNRGG. The full-length CDR3 reads as CASSFNRGGYTF. The J gene is TRBJ1-2, the V gene TRBV5-6, with 7 bases fitting TRBD1. The read is 3 residues too short to cover the CDR3 end, so that end is filled in from the germline J gene. V dropped 2 bases and J dropped 7; count of bases not matched to a gene: 2. The CDR3 has 12 residues. CDR1 is SGHDT and CDR2 is YYEEEE in the germline V gene.

With respect to this clone: The CDR3 extends 3 residues past the end of the read, so its final part is completed from the germline J gene. The rearrangement uses TRBV7-6 and TRBJ2-1, with D possibly being TRBD1 (5 bases). The CDR3 has 15 residues. With 1 base removed from V and 5 bases from J, the gap between germline ends came to 12 bases. Per the germline V gene, CDR1 is SGHVS and CDR2 is FNYEAQ. The part of the CDR3 DNA that was read is TGTGCCAGCAGCTTAGGACAGTCTAGTAACAATGAG. Its protein is CASSLGQSSNNE. The CDR3 reads in full as CASSLGQSSNNEQFF.

For this clone: The sequence runs out 3 residues before the end of the CDR3; the remainder is reconstructed from the germline J gene. This chain joins TRBV19 and TRBJ2-7, with TRBD2 identical over 7 bases. V was pared by 3 bases and J by 2 bases, with 4 bases of the junction left unmatched. The germline CDR1 and CDR2 sequences are LNHDA and SQIVND (reference sequence). The CDR3 length is 14 residues. The sequenced part of the CDR3 DNA is TGTGCCAGTAGTATGGGGGGGACCACCTACGAG. This gives the protein CASSMGGTTYE. The complete CDR3 protein is CASSMGGTTYEQYF.

For this clone: Read coverage stops 3 residues before the CDR3 terminus; the germline J gene supplies the remainder. V and J are TRBV7-2 and TRBJ2-4, with D possibly matching TRBD2 (5 bases). This CDR3 is built from 14 residues. V was clipped by 6 bases and J by 1 base, with 10 bases between them. Germline loops: CDR1 SGHTA, CDR2 FQGNSA. This chain's CDR3 is CASSQPGAKNIQYF. CDR3 DNA (partial): TGTGCCAGCAGTCAGCCGGGGGCCAAAAACATT. Complete variable domain (other parts from reference TRBV7-2 and TRBJ2-4): GAGVSQSPSNKVTEKGKDVELRCDPISGHTALYWYRQSLGQGLEFLIYFQGNSAPDKSGLPSDRFSAERTGGSVSTLTIQRTQQEDSAVYLCASSQPGAKNIQYFGAGTRLSVL.

About this clone itself: Sequencing ends 3 residues short of the CDR3 end; the germline J gene provides the rest. V and J are TRBV18 and TRBJ2-7; TRBD2 agrees at 12 bases. The germline gives CDR1 KGHSH, CDR2 LQKENI. The V gene end was trimmed by 4 bases and the J gene end by 1 base; junction bases not matched to a gene: 2. The CDR3 runs to 15 residues. The CDR3 sequence is CASSRTSGISYEQYF. The sequenced part of the CDR3 DNA is TGTGCCAGCTCACGGACTAGCGGGATTTCCTACGAG.

On this clone itself: Sequencing ends 3 residues short of the CDR3 end; the germline J gene provides the rest. The chain is built from TRBV7-6 and TRBJ2-1; 8 positions match TRBD1. V trimming: 11 bases; J trimming: 9 bases; junction bases outside the gene matches: 6. This CDR3 is built from 11 residues. Germline values: CDR1 SGHVS, CDR2 FNYEAQ. CDR3 amino acids: CAVGQGAEQFF. The sequenced part of the CDR3 DNA is TGTGCCGTAGGGCAGGGGGCTGAG.

On this clone: The CDR3 goes on 3 residues after the read ends, and that part is filled in from the germline J gene. The rearrangement uses TRBV29-1 and TRBJ1-1; TRBD1 might be the D (5 bases). The CDR3 is 11 residues long. Germline V gene data show CDR1 as SQVTM and CDR2 as ANQGSEA. Partial CDR3 DNA: TGCAGCGTTGTCTCGGGGGTGGAA. This translates into CSVVSGVE. The CDR3 as a whole reads CSVVSGVEAFF.

The part of the CDR3 DNA that was read is TGTGCCATCAGTGGTACAGGGGCCTCTAGCACAGATACG. This encodes CAISGTGASSTDT. The full-length CDR3 reads as CAISGTGASSTDTQYF. J is TRBJ2-3 and V is TRBV10-3; TRBD1 agrees at 7 bases. From the germline J gene comes the end of the CDR3, since the read stops 3 residues before it. Germline V gene data show CDR1 as ENHRY and CDR2 as SYGVKD. The length of the CDR3 is 16 residues. J gave up 0 bases and V 4 bases, and 7 bases lay outside the gene matches.

As regards this clone: The sequence runs out 3 residues before the end of the CDR3; the remainder is reconstructed from the germline J gene. The chain combines TRBV5-6 with TRBJ1-1; 7 nucleotides align to TRBD1. The CDR3 loop spans 14 amino acids. Germline CDR1 and CDR2: SGHDT and YYEEEE. V lost 3 bases to trimming and J lost 2 bases; unmatched junction nucleotides: 4. CDR3 DNA, as far as it was read: TGTGCCAGCAGCTACCGACAGGGTAACACTGAA. Protein: CASSYRQGNTE. The complete CDR3 protein is CASSYRQGNTEAFF.

As for this clone: Read coverage stops 3 residues before the CDR3 terminus; the germline J gene supplies the remainder. V usage is TRBV18 and J usage is TRBJ2-3; D might be TRBD1 (6 bases). The CDR3 spans 15 residues. The V end lost 6 bases, the J end lost 4 bases, and 17 bases lay between the germline ends. Looked up from germline, CDR1 is KGHSH and CDR2 is LQKENI. The CDR3 here is CASSLTKGVADTQYF. CDR3 bases read: TGTGCCAGCTCTCTAACCAAGGGGGTAGCAGATACG. The complete variable domain, with remaining parts taken from reference TRBV18 and TRBJ2-3, reads NAGVMQNPRHLVRRRGQEARLRCSPMKGHSHVYWYRQLPEEGLKFMVYLQKENIIDESGMPKERFSAEFPKEGPSILRIQQVVRGDSAAYFCASSLTKGVADTQYFGPGTRLTVL.

About this clone: Relative to the germline gene, one junction end is altered; a read error may explain this. The sequenced fragment ends 3 residues before the CDR3 boundary, so the rest is inferred from the germline J gene. The V and J genes are TRBV18 and TRBJ1-2; 7 bases match TRBD1. CDR3 length: 18 residues. CDR1 KGHSH and CDR2 LQKENI come from the germline V gene. CDR3 DNA, as far as it was read: TGTGCCAGCTCATCACCAGTTCCGACAGGGTACATTGGCTATGGC. Amino acid sequence: CASSSPVPTGYIGYG. The complete CDR3 reads CASSSPVPTGYIGYGYTF.

As to this clone: The CDR3 end falls 3 residues outside the read, so it is completed with the germline J gene. The chain carries TRBV2 and TRBJ1-1, with 11 bases fitting TRBD1. This CDR3 region has 12 residues. Unmatched junction bases numbered 0, after V lost 8 bases and J lost 4 bases. Germline loops: CDR1 SNHLY, CDR2 FYNNEI. The CDR3 DNA, read in part, is TGTGCCAGCGGGACAGGGGGCACTGAA. Its protein is CASGTGGTE. The entire CDR3 protein reads CASGTGGTEAFF. The full variable domain, in which reference TRBV2 and TRBJ1-1 provide the parts outside the CDR3, is EPEVTQTPSHQVTQMGQEVILRCVPISNHLYFYWYRQILGQKVEFLVSFYNNEISEKSEIFDDQFSVERPDGSNFTLKIRSTKLEDSAMYFCASGTGGTEAFFGQGTRLTVV.

Details on this clone: A junction boundary mismatches the germline segment, possibly from a read error. Coverage ceases 3 residues before the CDR3 finishes, and the germline J gene fills in the end. Other DNA variants within this sample encode the same CDR3. The genes are TRBV7-9 and TRBJ1-3; 8 bases fit TRBD1. The CDR3 length is 14 residues. The germline V gene has CDR1 SEHNR and CDR2 FQNEAQ (reference sequence). The DNA read from the CDR3 is TGTGCCGACAGGGGTGGAGGGTCTGGAAACACT. Translated, it gives CADRGGGSGNT. The CDR3 in its entirety is CADRGGGSGNTIYF.

The CDR3 bases that were read are TGTGCCAGCAGCGGGACACGACAAGAGACC. Translation: CASSGTRQET. The whole CDR3 region reads CASSGTRQETQYF. This chain links TRBV7-3 with TRBJ2-5; a weak D match, TRBD1 (6 bases). Read sequence stops 3 residues before the CDR3 end, and the germline J gene provides the missing end. The V end lost 5 bases, the J end lost 2 bases, and 9 bases lay between the germline ends. The CDR3 totals 13 residues. Germline values: CDR1 SGHTA, CDR2 FQGTGA.

Remarks on this clone: Coverage ceases 3 residues before the CDR3 finishes, and the germline J gene fills in the end. The chain carries TRBV7-2 and TRBJ1-1; TRBD1 aligns across 8 bases. Trimming cost V 1 base and J 7 bases; bases outside gene matches: 5. Germline V gene data show CDR1 as SGHTA and CDR2 as FQGNSA. The length of the CDR3 is 14 residues. Incomplete CDR3 DNA: TGTGCCAGCAGCTTAGGGGGACAGGCCTTTGAA. Protein product: CASSLGGQAFE. The whole CDR3 sequence reads CASSLGGQAFEAFF.